The clone carrying this T cell receptor beta chain was observed a handful of times. The target antigen is unknown. PCR amplification relied on 60 Vbeta primers (plus 13 Jbeta primers). Generated by immunoSEQ multiplex PCR, the TCRdb table keeps only in-frame clones and is missing some. This table has around 200,000 clones, 85% appearing once. CDR3 length: 15 amino acids. CDR1 is MNHNS, CDR2 SASEGT, per germline. V lost 3 bases to trimming and J lost 5 bases; unmatched junction nucleotides: 8. The data stem from a study of cytomegalovirus exposure and HLA in healthy donors. Whole-study findings and limits: A later analysis found common viral pathogens apparently linked to several of the most significant clusters. Across donors, most TCRs were seen rarely, yet some public ones were widespread. HLA allele associations emerged for around 16,000 TCR beta sequences in a later analysis, at 0.05 false discovery rate.

This sequence originates from a woman aged 45-59 years in good health and CMV-seronegative. The sequenced material came from PBMCs. The rearrangement links TRBV6-1 to TRBJ2-3, with 7 nucleotides matching TRBD1. As DNA, the CDR3 is TGTGCCAGCAGTGATTCAGGGGGTGGGGGAGATACGCAGTATTTT. The encoded protein is CASSDSGGGGDTQYF.